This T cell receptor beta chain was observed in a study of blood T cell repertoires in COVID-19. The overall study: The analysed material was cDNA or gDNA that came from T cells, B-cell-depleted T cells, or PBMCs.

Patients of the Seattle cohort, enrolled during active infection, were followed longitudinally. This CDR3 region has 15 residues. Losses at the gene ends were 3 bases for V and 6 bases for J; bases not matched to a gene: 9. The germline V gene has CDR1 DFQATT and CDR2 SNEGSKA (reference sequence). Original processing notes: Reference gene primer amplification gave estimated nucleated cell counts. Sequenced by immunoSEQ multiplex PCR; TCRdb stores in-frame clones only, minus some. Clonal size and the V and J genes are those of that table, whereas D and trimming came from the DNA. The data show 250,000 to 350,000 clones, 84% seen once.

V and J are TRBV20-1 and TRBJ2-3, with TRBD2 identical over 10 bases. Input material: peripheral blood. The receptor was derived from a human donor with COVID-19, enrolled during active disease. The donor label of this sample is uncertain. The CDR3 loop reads CSASPLAGDGDTQYF. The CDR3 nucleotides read TGCAGTGCTAGTCCTCTAGCGGGAGACGGGGATACGCAGTATTTT.